This T cell receptor beta chain is drawn from a study of T cell repertoires in cytomegalovirus infection. Study summary: From public TCR beta signatures came an indication of both CMV infection and matching HLA type.

Each CDR3 protein is one row after TCRdb ran MiXCR on the reads. This repertoire shows 830,000 or so distinct CDR3 sequences, roughly 33% found once; its top ten account for about an eighth. This CDR3 has 19 amino acids. V was pared by 2 bases and J by 0 bases, with 20 bases between. The V gene's germline CDR1 is SEHNR and CDR2 FQNEAQ (reference sequence). For this clonotype: Its antigen is as yet unknown.

Study conclusions and caveats: HLA-C-restricted CMV clonotypes gave the most frequent clonotype in two of eight donors. The cumulative frequency of public TCR beta families distinguished individuals who carried CMV together with the relevant HLA.

The sample consisted of cultured CD8+ T cells from PBMCs, taken from culture after CMV antigen stimulation. The J gene is TRBJ2-1, the V gene TRBV7-9; D gene ambiguous. This sequence was found in a human donor in good health (CMV status not recorded). Some clones in this sample may be carry-over from other donors' samples. As DNA, the CDR3 is TGTGCCAGCAGCTTAAATGTTTGGTCGTCTGAGAGCTCCTACAATGAGCAGTTCTTC. Protein product: CASSLNVWSSESSYNEQFF.